This TCR beta chain appears in the sequencing data of a study of CD8+CD57+ T cells in acquired aplastic anemia. About the research overall: Mean yield of DNA from sorted CD4+ and CD8+ cells was 2.5 to 4 ug. Reads per healthy sample averaged roughly 10 million (CD4+) and 11.0 million (CD8+). Study-level findings and limits: Both patients and controls carried the same twenty-nine CD8+ CDR3 sequences. Between patients and controls, CD8+ Simpson's diversity did not vary significantly.

Genomic DNA acted as the template from which TCR beta VDJ combination and CDR3 sequence profiling were carried out. MiXCR was run by TCRdb on the reads, yielding one entry per CDR3 protein. The data show about 220,000 distinct CDR3 sequences, 30% to 40% seen once. The germline gives CDR1 ENHRY, CDR2 SYGVKD. The CDR3 is 16 amino acids. Trimming pared 0 bases from V and 0 bases from J, leaving 12 bases between. This clonotype was found many times. The antigen remains undetermined. The TCR sequence derives from a human donor in good health, serving as a control. The sample taken for sequencing was sorted CD4+, CD8+, or CD8+CD57+ T cells (not recorded which) from PBMCs. This sequence joins TRBV10-3 and TRBJ2-7, with D perhaps assigned TRBD1 or TRBD2 (6 bases each). CDR3 DNA sequence: TGTGCCATCAGTGAGTCGGAGGGGGGAGTCTCCTACGAGCAGTACTTC. Its protein is CAISESEGGVSYEQYF.